This T cell receptor (beta chain) is from a study of shared clonotypes between healthy human individuals. Study-level findings and limits: Generation probabilities were higher for clonotypes shared across all four sorted-subset donors than for unshared ones. Sharing across four donors was seen in 4.5% to 6.5% of naive CD4 clonotypes.

On this clone: Its antigen is currently unknown.

J gave up 1 base and V 5 bases, and 3 bases lay outside the gene matches. Germline loops: CDR1 MDHEN, CDR2 SYDVKM. The CDR3 length is 14 residues. Sequencing was performed with immunoSEQ multiplex PCR; in TCRdb, only in-frame clones are kept and a portion is missing. The sample contains roughly 2.1 million clones, about 93% of which appear only once. In the naive CD8 group, cells lacked CD45RO and were positively selected for CCR7, so terminally differentiated effector memory CD45RA+ cells were left out. HIV-negative, healthy adults without recent acute infections or vaccinations were the donors. The genes are TRBV28 and TRBJ2-7; 9 nucleotides match TRBD1. The TCR sequence derives from a man younger than 30 in good health. Some clones in this sample may be carry-over from other donors' samples. Material: naive CD8+ T cells from PBMCs. Here the CDR3 reads CASSRQGGSYEQYF. CDR3 DNA sequence: TGTGCCAGCAGTCGACAGGGGGGATCCTACGAGCAGTACTTC.